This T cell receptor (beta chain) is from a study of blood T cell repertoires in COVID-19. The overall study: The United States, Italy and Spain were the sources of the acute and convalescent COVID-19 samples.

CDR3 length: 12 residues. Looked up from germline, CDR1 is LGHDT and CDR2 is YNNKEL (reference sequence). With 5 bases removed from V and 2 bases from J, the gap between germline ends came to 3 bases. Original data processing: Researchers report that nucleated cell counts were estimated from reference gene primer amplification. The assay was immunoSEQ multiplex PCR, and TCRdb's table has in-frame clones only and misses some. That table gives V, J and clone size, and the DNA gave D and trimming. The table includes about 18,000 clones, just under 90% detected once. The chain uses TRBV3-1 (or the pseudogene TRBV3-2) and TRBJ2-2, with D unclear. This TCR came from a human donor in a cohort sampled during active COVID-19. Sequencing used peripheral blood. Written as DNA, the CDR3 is TGTGCCAGCAGCTTAAACACCGGGGAGCTGTTTTTT. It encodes CASSLNTGELFF.